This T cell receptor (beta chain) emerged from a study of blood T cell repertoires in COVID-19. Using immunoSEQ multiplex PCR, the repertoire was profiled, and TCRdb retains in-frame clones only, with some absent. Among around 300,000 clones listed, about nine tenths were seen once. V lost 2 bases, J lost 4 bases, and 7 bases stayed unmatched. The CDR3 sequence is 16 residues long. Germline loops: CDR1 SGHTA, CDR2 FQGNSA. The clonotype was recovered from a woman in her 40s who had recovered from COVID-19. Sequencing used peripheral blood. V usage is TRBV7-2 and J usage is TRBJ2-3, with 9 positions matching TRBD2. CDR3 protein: CASSLIAAGGADTQYF. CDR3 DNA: TGTGCCAGCAGCTTAATTGCAGCGGGAGGTGCAGATACGCAGTATTTT. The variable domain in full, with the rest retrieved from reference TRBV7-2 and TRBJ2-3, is GAGVSQSPSNKVTEKGKDVELRCDPISGHTALYWYRQSLGQGLEFLIYFQGNSAPDKSGLPSDRFSAERTGGSVSTLTIQRTQQEDSAVYLCASSLIAAGGADTQYFGPGTRLTVL.